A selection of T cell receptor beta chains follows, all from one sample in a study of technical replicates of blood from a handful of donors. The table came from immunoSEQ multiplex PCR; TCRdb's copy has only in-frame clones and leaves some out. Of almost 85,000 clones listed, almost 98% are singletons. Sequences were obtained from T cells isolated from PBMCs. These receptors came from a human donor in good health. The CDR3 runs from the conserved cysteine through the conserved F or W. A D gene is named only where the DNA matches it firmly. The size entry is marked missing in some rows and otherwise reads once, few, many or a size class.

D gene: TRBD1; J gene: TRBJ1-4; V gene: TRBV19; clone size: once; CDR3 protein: CASSDPWDRGRDEKLFF; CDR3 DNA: TGTGCCAGTAGTGACCCCTGGGACAGGGGGCGCGATGAAAAACTGTTTTTT
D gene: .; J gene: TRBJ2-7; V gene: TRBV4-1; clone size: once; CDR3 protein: CASSQFTYGDEQYF; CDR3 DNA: TGCGCCAGCAGCCAATTTACTTACGGGGACGAGCAGTACTTC
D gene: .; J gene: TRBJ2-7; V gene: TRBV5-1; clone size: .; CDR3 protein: CASELVPGEQYF; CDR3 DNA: TGCGCCAGCGAACTAGTACCCGGCGAGCAGTACTTC
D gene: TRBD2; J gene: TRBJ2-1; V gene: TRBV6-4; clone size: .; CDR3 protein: CASSELAGVGNEQFF; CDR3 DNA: TGTGCCAGCAGCGAACTAGCGGGGGTAGGGAATGAGCAGTTCTTC
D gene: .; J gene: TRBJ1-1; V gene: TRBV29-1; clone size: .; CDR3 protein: CSALRAPEAFF; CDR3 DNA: TGCAGCGCACTCAGGGCCCCTGAAGCTTTCTTT
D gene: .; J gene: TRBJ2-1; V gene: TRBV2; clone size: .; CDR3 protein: CASWGPSGHNEQFF; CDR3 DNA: TGTGCCAGCTGGGGGCCTAGCGGCCACAATGAGCAGTTCTTC
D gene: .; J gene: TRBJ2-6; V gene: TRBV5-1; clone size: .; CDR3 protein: CASSLAERTGANVLTF; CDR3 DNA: TGCGCCAGCAGCCTGGCTGAGCGGACTGGGGCCAACGTCCTGACTTTC
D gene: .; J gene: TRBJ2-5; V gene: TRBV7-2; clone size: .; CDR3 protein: CASSLAPQETQYF; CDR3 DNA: TGTGCCAGCAGCCTGGCACCTCAAGAGACCCAGTACTTC
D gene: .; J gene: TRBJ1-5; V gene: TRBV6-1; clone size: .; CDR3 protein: CASSRGFASNQPQHF; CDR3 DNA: TGTGCCAGCAGTAGGGGTTTTGCTAGCAATCAGCCCCAGCATTTT
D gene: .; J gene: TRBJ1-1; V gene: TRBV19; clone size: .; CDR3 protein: CVSWGHLNTEAFF; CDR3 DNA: TGTGTTAGTTGGGGACATTTGAACACTGAAGCTTTCTTT
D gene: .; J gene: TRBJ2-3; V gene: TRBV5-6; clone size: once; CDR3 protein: CASSLVGGWKKDAAQYF; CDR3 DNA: TGTGCCAGCAGCTTGGTGGGCGGGTGGAAGAAGGACGCCGCGCAGTATTTT
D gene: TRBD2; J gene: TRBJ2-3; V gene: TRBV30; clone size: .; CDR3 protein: CAWNLGTSGRRDTQYF; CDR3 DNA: TGTGCCTGGAACCTCGGGACTAGCGGGAGGCGGGATACGCAGTATTTT
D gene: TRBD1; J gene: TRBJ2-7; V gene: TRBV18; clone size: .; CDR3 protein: CASSPGDRPGAYEQYF; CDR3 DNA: TGTGCCAGCTCACCTGGGGACAGACCAGGCGCCTACGAGCAGTACTTC
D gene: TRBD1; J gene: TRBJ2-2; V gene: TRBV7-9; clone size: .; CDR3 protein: CASSPYGTATGELFF; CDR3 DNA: TGTGCCAGCAGCCCATACGGGACAGCCACCGGGGAGCTGTTTTTT
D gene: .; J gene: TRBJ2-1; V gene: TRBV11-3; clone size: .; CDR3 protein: CASSLDSSLYNEQFF; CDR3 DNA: TGTGCCAGCAGCTTAGATAGTTCCCTCTACAATGAGCAGTTCTTC
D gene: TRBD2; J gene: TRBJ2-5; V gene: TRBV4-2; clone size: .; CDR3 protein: CASSLLAGVESETQYF; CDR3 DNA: TGTGCCAGCAGCCTCCTAGCGGGAGTTGAGTCGGAGACCCAGTACTTC
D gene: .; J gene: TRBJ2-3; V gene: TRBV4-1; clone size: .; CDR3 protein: CASSPGLDGTQYF; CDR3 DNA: TGCGCCAGCAGCCCGGGGTTGGATGGTACGCAGTATTTT
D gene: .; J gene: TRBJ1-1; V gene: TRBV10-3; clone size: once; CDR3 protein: CAINGGTTEAFF; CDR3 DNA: TGTGCCATCAACGGGGGGACAACTGAAGCTTTCTTT
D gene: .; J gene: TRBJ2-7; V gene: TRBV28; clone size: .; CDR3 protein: CASSQGLLEQYF; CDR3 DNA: TGTGCCAGCAGTCAGGGACTCCTCGAGCAGTACTTC
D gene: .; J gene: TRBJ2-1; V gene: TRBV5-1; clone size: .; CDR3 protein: CASSWAGAIISYNEQFF; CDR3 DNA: TGCGCCAGCAGCTGGGCGGGGGCGATAATCTCCTACAATGAGCAGTTCTTC
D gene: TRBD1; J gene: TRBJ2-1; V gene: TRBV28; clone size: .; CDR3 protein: CASRGRGQGYETSYNEQFF; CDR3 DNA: TGTGCCAGCAGGGGTAGGGGACAGGGGTACGAAACGTCCTACAATGAGCAGTTCTTC
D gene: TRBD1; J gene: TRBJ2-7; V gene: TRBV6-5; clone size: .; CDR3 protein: CASSAGTGNYEQYF; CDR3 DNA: TGTGCCAGCAGCGCCGGGACAGGGAACTACGAGCAGTACTTC
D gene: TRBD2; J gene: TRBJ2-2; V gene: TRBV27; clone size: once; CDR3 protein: CASSSLAAANTGELFF; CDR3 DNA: TGTGCCAGCAGTTCACTAGCGGCCGCGAACACCGGGGAGCTGTTTTTT
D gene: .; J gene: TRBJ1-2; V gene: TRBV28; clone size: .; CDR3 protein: CASSPAAYLVYGYTF; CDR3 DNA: TGTGCCAGCAGTCCCGCGGCCTATCTAGTCTATGGCTACACCTTC
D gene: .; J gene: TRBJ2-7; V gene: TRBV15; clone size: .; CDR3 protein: CATSRDPPLDYEQYF; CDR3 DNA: TGTGCCACCAGCAGAGATCCCCCACTCGACTACGAGCAGTACTTC
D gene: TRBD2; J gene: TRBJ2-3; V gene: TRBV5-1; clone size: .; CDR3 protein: CASSLEAGASTDTQYF; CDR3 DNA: TGCGCCAGCAGCTTGGAGGCGGGAGCTAGCACAGATACGCAGTATTTT
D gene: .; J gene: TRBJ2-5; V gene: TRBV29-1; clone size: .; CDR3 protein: CSVGKTGRETQYF; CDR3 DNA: TGCAGCGTTGGAAAGACAGGGAGGGAGACCCAGTACTTC
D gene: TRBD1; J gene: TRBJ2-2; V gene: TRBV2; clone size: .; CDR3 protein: CASRGQVNTGELFF; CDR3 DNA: TGTGCCAGCAGGGGACAGGTGAACACCGGGGAGCTGTTTTTT
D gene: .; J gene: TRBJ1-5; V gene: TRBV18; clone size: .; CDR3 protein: CASSPPEDRGNQPQHF; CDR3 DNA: TGTGCCAGCTCACCACCGGAGGACAGAGGCAATCAGCCCCAGCATTTT
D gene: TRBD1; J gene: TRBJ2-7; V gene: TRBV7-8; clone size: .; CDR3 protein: CASSSGQGIYEQYF; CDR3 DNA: TGTGCCAGCAGCTCGGGACAGGGAATCTACGAGCAGTACTTC
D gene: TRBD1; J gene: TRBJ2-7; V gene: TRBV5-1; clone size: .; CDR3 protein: CASSLGDSSYEQYF; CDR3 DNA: TGCGCCAGCAGCTTGGGGGACAGCTCCTACGAGCAGTACTTC
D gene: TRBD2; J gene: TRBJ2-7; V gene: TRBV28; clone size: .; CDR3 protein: CASSLAGGPGEQYF; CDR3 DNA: TGTGCCAGCAGTTTAGCGGGAGGGCCGGGGGAGCAGTACTTC
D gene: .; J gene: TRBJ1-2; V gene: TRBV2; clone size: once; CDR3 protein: CASSGGYGYTF; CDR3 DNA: TGTGCCAGCAGCGGGGGTTATGGCTACACCTTC
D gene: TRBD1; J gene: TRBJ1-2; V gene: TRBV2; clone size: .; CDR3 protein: CASSTGTGDYGYTF; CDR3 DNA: TGTGCCAGCAGTACTGGGACAGGGGATTATGGCTACACCTTC
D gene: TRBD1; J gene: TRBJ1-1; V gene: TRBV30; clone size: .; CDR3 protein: CAWSSQTGFTEAFF; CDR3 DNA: TGTGCCTGGAGTTCCCAGACAGGGTTCACTGAAGCTTTCTTT
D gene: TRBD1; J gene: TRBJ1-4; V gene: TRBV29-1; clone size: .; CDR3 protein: CSVTGGADEKLFF; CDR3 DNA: TGCAGCGTGACAGGGGGCGCGGATGAAAAACTGTTTTTT
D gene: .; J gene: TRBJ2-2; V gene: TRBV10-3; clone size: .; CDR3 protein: CAIRRDYTGELFF; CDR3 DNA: TGTGCCATTAGGAGGGATTACACCGGGGAGCTGTTTTTT
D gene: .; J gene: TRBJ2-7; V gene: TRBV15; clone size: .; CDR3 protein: CATSRDSNLWRNYEQYF; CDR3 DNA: TGTGCCACCAGCAGAGATTCCAACCTCTGGCGGAACTACGAGCAGTACTTC
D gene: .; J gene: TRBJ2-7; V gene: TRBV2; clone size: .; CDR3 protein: CASGYRTEYEQYF; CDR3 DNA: TGTGCCAGCGGATATAGGACAGAGTACGAGCAGTACTTC
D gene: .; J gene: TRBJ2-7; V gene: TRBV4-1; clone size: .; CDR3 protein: CASSPIRGSEQYF; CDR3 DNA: TGCGCCAGCAGCCCTATACGTGGGAGCGAGCAGTACTTC
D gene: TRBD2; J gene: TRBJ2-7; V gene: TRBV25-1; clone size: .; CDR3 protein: CASTAGGAGGGHRGEQYF; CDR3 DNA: TGTGCCAGCACCGCTGGTGGGGCGGGAGGGGGTCACCGGGGCGAGCAGTACTTC
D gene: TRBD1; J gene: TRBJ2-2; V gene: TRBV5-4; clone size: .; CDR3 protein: CASTKGGTGLISNTGELFF; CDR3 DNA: TGTGCCAGCACCAAGGGTGGGACAGGGCTTATCTCGAACACCGGGGAGCTGTTTTTT
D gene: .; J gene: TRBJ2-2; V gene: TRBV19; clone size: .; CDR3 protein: CAGGNSSRGGELFF; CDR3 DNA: TGTGCCGGGGGGAATAGCTCAAGAGGCGGGGAGCTGTTTTTT
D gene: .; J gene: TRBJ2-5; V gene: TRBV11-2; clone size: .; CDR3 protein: CASSVGPPAGETQYF; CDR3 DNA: TGTGCCAGCAGCGTAGGACCCCCGGCGGGGGAGACCCAGTACTTC
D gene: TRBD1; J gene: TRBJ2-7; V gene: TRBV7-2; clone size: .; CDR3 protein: CASSTDRGVGYEQYF; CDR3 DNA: TGTGCCAGCAGCACGGACAGGGGCGTCGGCTACGAGCAGTACTTC
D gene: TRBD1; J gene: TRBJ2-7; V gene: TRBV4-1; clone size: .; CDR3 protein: CASSQGSGQGGYEQYF; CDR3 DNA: TGCGCCAGCAGCCAAGGTTCGGGACAGGGAGGCTACGAGCAGTACTTC
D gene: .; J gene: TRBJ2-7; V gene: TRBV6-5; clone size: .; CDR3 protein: CASNSGRGGSYEQYF; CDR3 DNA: TGTGCCAGCAATTCGGGCAGGGGCGGCTCCTACGAGCAGTACTTC
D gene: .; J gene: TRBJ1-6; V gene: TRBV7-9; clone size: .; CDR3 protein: CASSPGGPTTHF; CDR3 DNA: TGTGCCAGCAGCCCGGGGGGACCCACGACCCACTTT
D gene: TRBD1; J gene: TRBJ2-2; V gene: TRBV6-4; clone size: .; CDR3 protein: CASTRSPGQGDGELFF; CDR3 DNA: TGTGCCAGCACTAGGAGCCCGGGACAGGGCGACGGGGAGCTGTTTTTT
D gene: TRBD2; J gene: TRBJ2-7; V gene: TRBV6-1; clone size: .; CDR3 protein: CASSEKIEGGSFAYEQYF; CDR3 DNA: TGTGCCAGCAGTGAAAAAATCGAGGGAGGGAGCTTTGCCTACGAGCAGTACTTC
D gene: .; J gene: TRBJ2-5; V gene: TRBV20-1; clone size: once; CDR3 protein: CSALIAETQYF; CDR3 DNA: TGCAGTGCTTTAATAGCAGAGACCCAGTACTTC
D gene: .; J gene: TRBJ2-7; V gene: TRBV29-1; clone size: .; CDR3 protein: CSVTYEQYF; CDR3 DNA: TGCAGCGTTACTTACGAGCAGTACTTC
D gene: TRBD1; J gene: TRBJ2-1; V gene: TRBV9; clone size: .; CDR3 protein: CASSVVRGQVQFF; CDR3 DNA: TGTGCCAGCAGCGTAGTTAGGGGACAGGTACAGTTCTTC